The sequence of this T cell receptor (beta chain) was determined in a study of naive and memory T cell subsets. The SP2 primer and nested alpha and beta constant region primers amplified ligated cDNA in four rounds. From the 5' RACE reads, TCRdb called clonotypes with MiXCR, one entry per CDR3 protein. Of about 62,000 distinct CDR3 sequences in the sample, 8% are singletons; the top ten hold 15% to 20%. There are 15 residues in the CDR3. The V gene lost 2 bases and the J gene lost 6 bases, with 14 bases spanning the gap. From germline, CDR1 is MNHEY and CDR2 SMNVEV (reference sequence). In this sample, this clonotype turned up many times. Its antigen is currently unknown. Findings and caveats of the study: The RNA method is potentially sensitive to activation and differentiation changes.

An oligonucleotide containing a UMI was ligated to the 3' end of TCR cDNA. Whole blood, 2.5 ml, came from adult healthy volunteers. Unsorted total RNA, roughly 1 to 1000 ng, was DNase treated before reverse transcription. This chain connects TRBV27 to TRBJ1-5; the D is unclear. The clonotype was recovered from a female donor in good health. This CDR3 is CASSLIGRVTQPQHF. The CDR3 DNA reads TGTGCCAGCAGTTTAATCGGCCGGGTTACTCAGCCCCAGCATTTT.